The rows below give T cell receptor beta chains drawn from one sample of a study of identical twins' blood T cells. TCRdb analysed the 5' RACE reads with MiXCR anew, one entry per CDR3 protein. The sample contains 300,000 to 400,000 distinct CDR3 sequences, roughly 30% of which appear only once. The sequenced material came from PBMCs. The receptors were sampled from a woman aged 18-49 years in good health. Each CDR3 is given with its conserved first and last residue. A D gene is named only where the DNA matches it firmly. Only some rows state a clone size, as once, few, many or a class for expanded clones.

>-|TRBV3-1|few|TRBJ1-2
TGTGCCAGCAGCCAAGATTGGAGCAGCTATGGCTACACCTTC
CASSQDWSSYGYTF
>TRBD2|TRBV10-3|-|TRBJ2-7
TGTGCCGCCAGAGGTAGCGGGGCTACCTACGAGCAGTACTTC
CAARGSGATYEQYF
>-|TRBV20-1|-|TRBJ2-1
TGCAGTGCTCGACGGACTGCCGAGCAGTTCTTC
CSARRTAEQFF
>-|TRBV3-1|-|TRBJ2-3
TGTGCCAGCAGCCGACGGGGATCCGCCCGCACAGATACGCAGTATTTT
CASSRRGSARTDTQYF
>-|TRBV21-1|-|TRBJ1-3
TGCGCCAGCAGCAAAACGAATTCCGGACAGGGAAGAAACACCATATATTTT
CASSKTNSGQGRNTIYF
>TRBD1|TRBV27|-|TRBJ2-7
TGTGCCAGCAGTTTAGGACAGGGGGGCGAGCAGTACTTC
CASSLGQGGEQYF
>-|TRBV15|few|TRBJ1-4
TGTGCCACAAGCAGCCAGACCGCAACTAATGAAAAACTGTTTTTT
CATSSQTATNEKLFF
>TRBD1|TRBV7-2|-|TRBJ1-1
TGTGCCACCGCAGGGGGCAGAGGGAACACTGAAGCTTTCTTT
CATAGGRGNTEAFF
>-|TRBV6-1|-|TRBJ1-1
TGTGCCAGCAGTGAGCTGGGGGGACCCACTGAAGCTTTCTTT
CASSELGGPTEAFF
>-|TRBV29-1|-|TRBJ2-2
TGCAGCGTTGAATCCCCGGACACCGGGGAGCTGTTTTTT
CSVESPDTGELFF
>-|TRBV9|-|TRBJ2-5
TGTGCCAGCAGCGTAGATTTGGAGACCCAGTACTTC
CASSVDLETQYF
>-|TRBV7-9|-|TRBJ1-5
TGTGCCAGCAGCCAAGGGACGGAAATAAATCAGCCCCAGCATTTT
CASSQGTEINQPQHF
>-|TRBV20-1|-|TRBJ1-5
TGCAGTGCTAGAGATCAGGAGTTATCTAGCAATCAGCCCCAGCATTTT
CSARDQELSSNQPQHF
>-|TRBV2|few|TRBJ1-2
TGTGCCAGCAGTGAACCATATGGCTACACCTTC
CASSEPYGYTF
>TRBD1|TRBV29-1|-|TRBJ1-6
TGCAGCGTTCTACAGGGGCCTAATTCACCCCTCCACTTT
CSVLQGPNSPLHF
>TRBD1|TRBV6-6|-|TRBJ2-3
TGTGCCAGCAGTTACCCAAGGACAGGGGGCCCAGATACGCAGTATTTT
CASSYPRTGGPDTQYF
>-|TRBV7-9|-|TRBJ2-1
TGTGCCAGCAGAATACTAGACAATGAGCAGTTCTTC
CASRILDNEQFF
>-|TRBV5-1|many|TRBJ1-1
TGCGCCAGCGGCCAGGGGAACCCCACTGAAGCTTTCTTT
CASGQGNPTEAFF
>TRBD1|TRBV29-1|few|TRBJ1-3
TGCAGCGTACCCGACAGGGAAGATGGAAACACCATATATTTT
CSVPDREDGNTIYF
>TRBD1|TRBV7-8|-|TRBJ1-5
TGTGCCAGCAGCTTTGTGGGGACAGAACAGAATCAGCCCCAGCATTTT
CASSFVGTEQNQPQHF
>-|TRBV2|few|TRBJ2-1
TGTGCCAGCGGGGGGTACGTCAATGAGCAGTTCTTC
CASGGYVNEQFF
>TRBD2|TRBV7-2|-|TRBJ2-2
TGTGCCAGCAGCTTAGTCTGGGGGACTAGCACCGGGGAGCTGTTTTTT
CASSLVWGTSTGELFF
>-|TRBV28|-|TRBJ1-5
TGTGCCAGCAGTTTGGAGCCCAGAGATCAGGAGCCCCAGCATTTT
CASSLEPRDQEPQHF
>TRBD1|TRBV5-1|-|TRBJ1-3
TGCGCCAGCAGCTTCGAGGGGGCTCCTTTCTCTGGAAACACCATATATTTT
CASSFEGAPFSGNTIYF
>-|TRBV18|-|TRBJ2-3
TGTGCCAGCTCAGGGCCGAGGTCAGATACGCAGTATTTT
CASSGPRSDTQYF
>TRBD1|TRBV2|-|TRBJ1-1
TGTGCCAGCAGCGTACAGGGGGCGTATAACACTGAAGCTTTCTTT
CASSVQGAYNTEAFF
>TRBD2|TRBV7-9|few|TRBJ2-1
TGTGCCAGCAGCGCAACTAGCGGGAGTCCCAATGAGCAGTTCTTC
CASSATSGSPNEQFF
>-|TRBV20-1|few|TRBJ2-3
TGCAGTGCTAGAGATGGGTGGCGAACCACAGATACGCAGTATTTT
CSARDGWRTTDTQYF
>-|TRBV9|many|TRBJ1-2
TGTGCCAGCAAGGGCAGGGCCCTATATGGCTACACCTTC
CASKGRALYGYTF
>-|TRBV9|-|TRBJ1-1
TGTGCCAGCAGCGTAGAGGGGGTTATAACCACTGAAGCTTTCTTT
CASSVEGVITTEAFF
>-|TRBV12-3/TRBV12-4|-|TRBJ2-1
TGTGCCAGCAGTCGCGTAGCGGTCCTAAGGAGCTCCTACAATGAGCAGTTCTTC
CASSRVAVLRSSYNEQFF
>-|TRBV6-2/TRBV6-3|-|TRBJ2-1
TGTGCCAGCCGATATTTCTCCAGGAATGAGCAGTTCTTC
CASRYFSRNEQFF
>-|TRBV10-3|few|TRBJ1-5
TGTGCCATCAGTGAGTCTGGGGCGGATCGGTATCAGCCCCAGCATTTT
CAISESGADRYQPQHF
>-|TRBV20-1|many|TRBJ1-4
TGCAGTGCTAGAGGATATAATGAAAAACTGTTTTTT
CSARGYNEKLFF
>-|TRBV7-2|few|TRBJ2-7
TGTGCCAGCAGCTCAGGGCAGGTTTACGAGCAGTACTTC
CASSSGQVYEQYF
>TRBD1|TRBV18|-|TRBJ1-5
TGTGCCAGCTCGCTAACCGGGACAGGGAACAATCAGCCCCTGCATTTT
CASSLTGTGNNQPLHF
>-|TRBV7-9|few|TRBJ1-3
TGTGCCAGCAGCTTCCTCACTTACTCTGGAAACACCATATATTTT
CASSFLTYSGNTIYF
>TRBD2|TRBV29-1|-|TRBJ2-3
TGCAGCATCGGGGACTACACAGATACGCAGTATTTT
CSIGDYTDTQYF
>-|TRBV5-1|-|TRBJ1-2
TGCGCCAGCAGTTCGGGACCGGAGCATGGCTACACCTTC
CASSSGPEHGYTF
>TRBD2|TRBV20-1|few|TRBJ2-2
TGCAGTGCTAGAGATGGCGGGAGGGCCTACGGGGAGCTGTTTTTT
CSARDGGRAYGELFF
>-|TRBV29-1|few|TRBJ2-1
TGCAGCGTTTCCATAGCCTGGGGGGATACCTACAATGAGCAGTTCTTC
CSVSIAWGDTYNEQFF
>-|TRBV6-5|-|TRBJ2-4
TGTGCCAGCAGTCCTGACAGGTGGAACATTCAGTACTTC
CASSPDRWNIQYF
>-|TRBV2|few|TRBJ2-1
TGTGCCAGCACGTTGGAAGGCCCCTACAATGAGCAGTTCTTC
CASTLEGPYNEQFF
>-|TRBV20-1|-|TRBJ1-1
TGCAGTGCTCAGAGCGTAACAGGGTTGAACACTGAAGCTTTCTTT
CSAQSVTGLNTEAFF
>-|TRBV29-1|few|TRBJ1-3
TGCAGCTCACGGGTGGGGTCAGGAAACACCATATATTTT
CSSRVGSGNTIYF
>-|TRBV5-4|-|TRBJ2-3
TGTGCCAGCGGATCCACTCTACACAGAGACACAGATACGCAGTATTTT
CASGSTLHRDTDTQYF
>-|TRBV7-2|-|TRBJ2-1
TGTGCCAGCAGCCTAGGGGGGTTCTCCTACAATGAGCAGTTCTTC
CASSLGGFSYNEQFF
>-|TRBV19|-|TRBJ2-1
TGTGCCAGTAGTATGGGGTTCGAGCATTTTTACAATGAGCAGTTCTTC
CASSMGFEHFYNEQFF
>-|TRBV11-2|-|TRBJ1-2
TGTGCCAGCAGCTTAGACCGTTATGGCTACACCTTC
CASSLDRYGYTF
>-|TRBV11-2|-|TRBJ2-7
TGTGCCAGCAGCTTACTCAAGGGCTACGAGCAGTACTTC
CASSLLKGYEQYF
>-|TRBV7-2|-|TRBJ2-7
TGTGCCAGCAGTTTAAAATCGGGTTTTACCTACGAGCAGTACTTC
CASSLKSGFTYEQYF
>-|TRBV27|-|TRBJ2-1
TGTGCCAGCAGTCTAGTCGGACAGTACAATGAGCAGTTCTTC
CASSLVGQYNEQFF
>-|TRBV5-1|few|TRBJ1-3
TGCGCCAGCAGCTCGACTGTAGGAAACTCTGGAAACACCATATATTTT
CASSSTVGNSGNTIYF
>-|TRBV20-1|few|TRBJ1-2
TGCAGTGCTAGAGATAAGCTTTATGGCTACACCTTC
CSARDKLYGYTF
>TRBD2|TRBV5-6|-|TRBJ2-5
TGTGCCAGCAGCCCCGGAATAGCGGGAGGACAAGAGACCCAGTACTTC
CASSPGIAGGQETQYF
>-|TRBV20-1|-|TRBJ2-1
TGCAGTGCTAGTGGACAGTTGAACAATGAGCAGTTCTTC
CSASGQLNNEQFF
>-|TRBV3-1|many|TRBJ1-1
TGTGCCAGCAGCCAAGAGGCCGACAGTGAAGCTTTCTTT
CASSQEADSEAFF
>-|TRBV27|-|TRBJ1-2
TGTGCCAGCAGTCTCAATCCAGGATTCGGCTACACCTTC
CASSLNPGFGYTF